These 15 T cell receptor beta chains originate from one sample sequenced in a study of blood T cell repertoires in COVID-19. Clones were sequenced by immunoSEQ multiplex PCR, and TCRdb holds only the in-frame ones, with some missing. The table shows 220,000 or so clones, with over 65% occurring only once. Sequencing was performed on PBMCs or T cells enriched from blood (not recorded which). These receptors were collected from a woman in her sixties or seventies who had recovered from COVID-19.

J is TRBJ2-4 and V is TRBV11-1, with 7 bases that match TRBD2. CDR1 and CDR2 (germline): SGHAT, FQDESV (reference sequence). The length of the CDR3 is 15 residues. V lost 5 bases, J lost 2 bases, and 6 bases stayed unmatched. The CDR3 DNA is TGTGCCAGCAGCCCCCGGGGGGTGACCAAAAACATTCAGTACTTC. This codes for CASSPRGVTKNIQYF.

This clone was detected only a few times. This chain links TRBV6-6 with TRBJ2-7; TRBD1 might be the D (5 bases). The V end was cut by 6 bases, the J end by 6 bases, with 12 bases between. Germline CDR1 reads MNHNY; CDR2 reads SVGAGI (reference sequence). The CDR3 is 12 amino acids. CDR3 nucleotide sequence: TGTGCCAGCAGGAGGATGGGGCCCGAGCAGTACTTC. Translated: CASRRMGPEQYF.

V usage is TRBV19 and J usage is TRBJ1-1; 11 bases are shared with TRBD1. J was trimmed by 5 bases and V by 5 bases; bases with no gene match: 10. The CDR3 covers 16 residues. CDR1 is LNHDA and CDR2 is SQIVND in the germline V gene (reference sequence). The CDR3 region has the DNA TGTGCCAGTAGTCCCCGGACAGGGGGCATTAAAACTGAAGCTTTCTTT. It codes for CASSPRTGGIKTEAFF.

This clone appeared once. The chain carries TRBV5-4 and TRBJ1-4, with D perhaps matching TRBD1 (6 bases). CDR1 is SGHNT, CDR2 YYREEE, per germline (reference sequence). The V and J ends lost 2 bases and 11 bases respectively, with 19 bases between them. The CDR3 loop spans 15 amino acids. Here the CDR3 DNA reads TGTGCCAGCAGCTTCGAGACAGGAGTCGGCAGGAAACTGTTTTTT. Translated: CASSFETGVGRKLFF.

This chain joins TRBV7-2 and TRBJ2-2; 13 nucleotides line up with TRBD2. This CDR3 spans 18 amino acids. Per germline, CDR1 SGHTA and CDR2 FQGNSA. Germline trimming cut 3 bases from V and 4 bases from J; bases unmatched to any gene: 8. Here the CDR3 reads CASSFTSGRAATTGELFF. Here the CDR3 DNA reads TGTGCCAGCAGCTTCACTAGCGGGAGGGCCGCGACCACCGGGGAGCTGTTTTTT.

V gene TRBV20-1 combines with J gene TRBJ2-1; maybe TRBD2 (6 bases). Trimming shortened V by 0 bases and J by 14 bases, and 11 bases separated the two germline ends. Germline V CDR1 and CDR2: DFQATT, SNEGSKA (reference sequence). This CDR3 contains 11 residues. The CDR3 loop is CSARDSRREFF. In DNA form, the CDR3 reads TGCAGTGCTAGAGATTCTCGGAGGGAGTTCTTC.

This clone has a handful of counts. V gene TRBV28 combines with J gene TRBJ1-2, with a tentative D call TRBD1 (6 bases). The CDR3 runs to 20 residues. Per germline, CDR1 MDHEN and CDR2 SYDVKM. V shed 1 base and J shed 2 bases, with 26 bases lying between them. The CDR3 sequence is CASSLSGVGGTQGTNYGYTF. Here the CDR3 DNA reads TGTGCCAGCAGTTTATCCGGGGTGGGAGGGACCCAGGGGACGAACTATGGCTACACCTTC.

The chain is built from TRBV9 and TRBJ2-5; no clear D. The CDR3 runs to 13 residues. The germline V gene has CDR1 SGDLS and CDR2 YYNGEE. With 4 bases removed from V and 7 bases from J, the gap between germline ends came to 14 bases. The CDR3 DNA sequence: TGTGCCAGCAGCCAAAGCCAGGATGGGACCCAGTACTTC. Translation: CASSQSQDGTQYF.

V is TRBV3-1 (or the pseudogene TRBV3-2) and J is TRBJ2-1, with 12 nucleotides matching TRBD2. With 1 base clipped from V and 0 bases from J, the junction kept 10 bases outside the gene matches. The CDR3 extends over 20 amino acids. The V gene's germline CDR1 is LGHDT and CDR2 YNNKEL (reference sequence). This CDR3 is CASSQVGLAGGASSYNEQFF. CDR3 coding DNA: TGTGCCAGCAGCCAAGTAGGTCTAGCGGGAGGGGCTAGCTCCTACAATGAGCAGTTCTTC.

The CDR3 DNA is TGTGCCAGCAGCTGGGGACAGGGGATTCTCTACGAGCAGTACTTC. Its translation: CASSWGQGILYEQYF. The V call is TRBV7-8, the J call TRBJ2-7; 10 bases are shared with TRBD1. The germline CDR1 and CDR2 sequences are SGHVS and FQNEAQ. This CDR3 is 15 amino acids long. After removal of 4 bases from V and 3 bases from J, the junction contained 6 bases not matched to a gene.

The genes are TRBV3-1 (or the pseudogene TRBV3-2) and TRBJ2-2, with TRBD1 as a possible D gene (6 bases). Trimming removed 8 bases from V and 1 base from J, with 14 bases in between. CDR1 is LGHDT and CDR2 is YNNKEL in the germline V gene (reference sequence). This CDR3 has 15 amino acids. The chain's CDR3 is CASYSRTVNTGELFF. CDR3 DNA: TGTGCCAGCTATTCGAGGACAGTGAACACCGGGGAGCTGTTTTTT.

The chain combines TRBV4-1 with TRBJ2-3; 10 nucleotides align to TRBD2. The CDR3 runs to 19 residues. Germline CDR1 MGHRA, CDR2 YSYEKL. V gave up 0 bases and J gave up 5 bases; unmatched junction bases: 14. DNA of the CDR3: TGCGCCAGCAGCCAAGATCTGCGGAAGCGGGAGGGCCCCAGAGATACGCAGTATTTT. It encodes CASSQDLRKREGPRDTQYF.

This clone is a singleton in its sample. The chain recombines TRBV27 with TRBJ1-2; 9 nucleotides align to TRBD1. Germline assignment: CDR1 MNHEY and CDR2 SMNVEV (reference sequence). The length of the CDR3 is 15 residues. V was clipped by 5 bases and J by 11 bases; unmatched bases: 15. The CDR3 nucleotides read TGTGCCAGCAGTCCACTCAATGGACAGGGGAGTATGTACACCTTC. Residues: CASSPLNGQGSMYTF.

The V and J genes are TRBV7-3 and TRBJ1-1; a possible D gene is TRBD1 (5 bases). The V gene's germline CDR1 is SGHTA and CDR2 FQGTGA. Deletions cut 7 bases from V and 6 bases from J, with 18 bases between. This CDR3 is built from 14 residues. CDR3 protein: CASKRGGQGAEAFF. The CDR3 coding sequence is TGTGCCAGCAAGCGGGGCGGGCAGGGCGCTGAAGCTTTCTTT.

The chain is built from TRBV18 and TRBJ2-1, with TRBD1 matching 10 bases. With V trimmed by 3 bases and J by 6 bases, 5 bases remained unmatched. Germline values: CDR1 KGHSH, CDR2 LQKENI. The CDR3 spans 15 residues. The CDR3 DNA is TGTGCCAGCTCACCGCTGGGACAGGGGATCAATGAGCAGTTCTTC. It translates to CASSPLGQGINEQFF. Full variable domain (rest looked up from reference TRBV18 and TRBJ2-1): NAGVMQNPRHLVRRRGQEARLRCSPMKGHSHVYWYRQLPEEGLKFMVYLQKENIIDESGMPKERFSAEFPKEGPSILRIQQVVRGDSAAYFCASSPLGQGINEQFFGPGTRLTVL.